The sequence of this TCR beta chain was determined in a study of cytomegalovirus exposure and HLA in healthy donors. Germline values: CDR1 MDHEN, CDR2 SYDVKM. This CDR3 comprises 15 residues. With 5 bases clipped from V and 9 bases from J, the junction kept 9 bases outside the gene matches. Repertoires were generated with immunoSEQ multiplex PCR, while TCRdb's copy carries only in-frame clones and drops some. The sample holds some 260,000 clones, about 90% seen once. On this clone: What it binds is not known.

Study-wide results and limits: Rare TCR sequences dominated, though some public TCRs recurred in many donors. A list of 164 TCR beta chains associated with cytomegalovirus was given. Reports credit the classifier with highly specific, highly sensitive diagnosis of cytomegalovirus status.

This chain uses TRBV28 with TRBJ1-4, with 10 nucleotides matching TRBD1. The material sequenced was PBMCs. The receptor was derived from a woman under 40 in good health and CMV-seronegative. CDR3 residues: CASSPSGQGTKKLFF. In nucleotides, the CDR3 is TGTGCCAGCAGTCCGTCGGGACAGGGGACGAAAAAACTGTTTTTT.